Listed here are 20 T cell receptor beta chains from one sample, sequenced in a study of CD8+ T cells in alopecia areata. Extracted RNA was reverse transcribed into cDNA, the sequencing template. TCRdb's copy holds only in-frame clones and misses some; the assay was immunoSEQ multiplex PCR. This sample has approximately 99,000 clones; 55% to 70% occur once, and the top ten carry approximately 23%. Sequenced input: NKG2D-low CD8+ T cells sorted from blood. These receptors were obtained from a human donor with alopecia areata.

V usage is TRBV7-9 and J usage is TRBJ2-5; tentatively, D is TRBD1 (6 bases). V was cut by 8 bases and J by 7 bases, with 17 bases left in between. The CDR3 has 13 amino acids. The germline CDR1 and CDR2 sequences are SEHNR and FQNEAQ (reference sequence). For the CDR3, the DNA is TGTGCCAGCGTGGGGACACTCCCATGGACCCAGTACTTC. Translated, it gives CASVGTLPWTQYF.

With respect to this clone: The same CDR3 is also encoded by other DNA sequences in this sample. The chain has TRBV29-1 and TRBJ2-2; D unclear. CDR3 length equals 12 residues. Germline CDR1 is SQVTM and CDR2 is ANQGSEA. Trimming pared 4 bases from V and 1 base from J, leaving 4 bases between. The CDR3 is CSVAGNTGELFF. CDR3 DNA sequence: TGCAGCGTTGCCGGGAACACCGGGGAGCTGTTTTTT.

The chain couples TRBV7-9 to TRBJ2-7, with 10 bases that match TRBD2. This CDR3 comprises 16 residues. Germline CDR1 SEHNR, CDR2 FQNEAQ (reference sequence). The V and J ends lost 4 bases and 2 bases, in that order; junction bases with no gene match: 8. The CDR3 is CASSSHRTSGTYEQYF. For the CDR3, the DNA is TGTGCCAGCAGCTCCCACCGGACTAGCGGTACCTACGAGCAGTACTTC.

This chain joins TRBV15 and TRBJ2-1; unclear D gene. Germline CDR1 and CDR2: LNHNV and YYDKDF (reference sequence). V was shortened by 0 bases and J by 15 bases, with 15 bases between the two germline ends. The CDR3 has 13 residues. The chain's CDR3 is CATSREGTLFLFF. The CDR3 bases are TGTGCCACCAGCAGAGAGGGCACCCTTTTTTTGTTCTTC. Using reference TRBV15 and TRBJ2-1 for the parts outside the CDR3, the full variable domain is DAMVIQNPRYQVTQFGKPVTLSCSQTLNHNVMYWYQQKSSQAPKLLFHYYDKDFNNEADTPDNFQSRRPNTSFCFLDIRSPGLGDTAMYLCATSREGTLFLFFGPGTRLTVL.

The rearrangement uses TRBV9 and TRBJ2-1; D possibly corresponds to TRBD1 (6 bases). Germline V gene lookup returns CDR1 SGDLS and CDR2 YYNGEE. Trimming stripped 0 bases from V and 8 bases from J, with 6 bases between. CDR3 length: 12 amino acids. For the CDR3, the DNA is TGTGCCAGCAGCGTAGAGGGGGATGAGCAGTTCTTC. The encoded protein is CASSVEGDEQFF.

The chain links TRBV7-9 to TRBJ2-5; D remains ambiguous. V was trimmed by 1 base and J by 2 bases, leaving 8 bases between them. The CDR3 is made up of 14 amino acids. In germline, CDR1 is SEHNR, CDR2 FQNEAQ (reference sequence). The CDR3 spells CASSLGQAQETQYF. The DNA for the CDR3 is TGTGCCAGCAGCTTAGGCCAGGCGCAAGAGACCCAGTACTTC.

On this clone: At one end the junction does not follow the germline gene, possibly because of a read error. J is TRBJ2-3 and V is TRBV20-1; D might be TRBD2 (6 bases). CDR3 length: 9 residues. Germline values: CDR1 DFQATT, CDR2 SNEGSKA (reference sequence). Here the CDR3 DNA reads TGCAGTGCTAGTGACGGAGGGAATTTT. The encoded protein is CSASDGGNF.

This clone was seen a few times. This rearrangement joins TRBV29-1 to TRBJ2-3, with TRBD1 matching 11 bases. CDR1 SQVTM and CDR2 ANQGSEA come from the germline V gene. The CDR3 consists of 17 residues. V shed 4 bases, J shed 5 bases, and the junction held 14 bases outside the gene matches. CDR3 amino acids: CSVVYAWTGGFGDTQYF. For the CDR3, the DNA is TGCAGCGTTGTCTATGCCTGGACAGGGGGCTTTGGAGATACGCAGTATTTT.

This chain joins TRBV14 and TRBJ2-5; D is perhaps TRBD2 (7 bases). The CDR3 loop spans 14 amino acids. CDR1 and CDR2 from the germline V gene are SGHDN and FVKESK. The germline V and J ends were trimmed by 4 bases and 4 bases, with 13 bases remaining between them. The CDR3 sequence is CASSRTGGSETQYF. CDR3 nucleotide sequence: TGTGCCAGCAGCCGAACGGGGGGCTCAGAGACCCAGTACTTC.

V gene TRBV23-1 combines with J gene TRBJ2-5, with D uncertain. TRBV23-1 is classed as an ORF, of uncertain function. Trimming pared 3 bases from V and 0 bases from J, leaving 17 bases between. This CDR3 is built from 17 residues. The CDR3 DNA follows: TGCGCCAGCAGTCATCTCACGACCCGTAGCCACCAAGAGACCCAGTACTTC. Its protein is CASSHLTTRSHQETQYF.

This clone turned up a few times. In DNA form, the CDR3 reads TGTGCCAGCAGTCCCCACAGGGTAGATGGCTACACCTTC. This gives the protein CASSPHRVDGYTF. The chain uses TRBV27 and TRBJ1-2; the D gene is possibly TRBD1 (6 bases). V was clipped by 5 bases and J by 6 bases, with 13 bases between them. Germline CDR1 MNHEY, CDR2 SMNVEV (reference sequence). The CDR3 has 13 residues.

This chain joins TRBV7-8 and TRBJ2-3; 14 nucleotides line up with TRBD2. The germline V gene encodes CDR1 SGHVS and CDR2 FQNEAQ. After removal of 5 bases from V and 5 bases from J, the junction contained 3 bases not matched to a gene. CDR3 length: 15 residues. Here the CDR3 DNA reads TGTGCCAGCAGCAAGGGACTAGCGGGAGTAGATACGCAGTATTTT. This encodes CASSKGLAGVDTQYF.

V usage is TRBV14 and J usage is TRBJ2-1, with 7 bases identical to TRBD1. CDR3 length: 15 residues. Trimming took 4 bases from V and 7 from J; bases not matched to a gene: 10. The germline CDR1 and CDR2 sequences are SGHDN and FVKESK. The CDR3 DNA reads TGTGCCAGCAGCCTCCGGACAGGCCTTGGGAATGAGCAGTTCTTC. Amino acids: CASSLRTGLGNEQFF.

The rearrangement links TRBV28 to TRBJ2-1; tentative D call: TRBD1 (6 bases). Germline V lookup: CDR1 MDHEN, CDR2 SYDVKM. Trimming removed 5 bases from V and 7 bases from J, with 18 bases in between. CDR3 length: 15 residues. This chain's CDR3 is CASSTRGRVGNEQFF. The CDR3 coding sequence is TGTGCCAGCAGTACCAGGGGTAGGGTCGGGAATGAGCAGTTCTTC.

This clone was seen only a few times. This sequence joins TRBV27 and TRBJ2-6; D is unresolved. This CDR3 region has 15 residues. Trimming shortened V by 8 bases and J by 1 base, and 12 bases separated the two germline ends. Germline CDR1 reads MNHEY; CDR2 reads SMNVEV (reference sequence). The CDR3 bases are TGTGCCAGCTTCGGAGTGGAGTCTGGGGCCAACGTCCTGACTTTC. Protein sequence: CASFGVESGANVLTF.

This clone was detected ten times or more. The chain joins TRBV28 to TRBJ1-1; D remains ambiguous. Trimming cost V 2 bases and J 2 bases, with 12 bases left between them. Germline V gene data show CDR1 as MDHEN and CDR2 as SYDVKM. This CDR3 region has 15 residues. The CDR3 region has the DNA TGTGCCAGCAGTTTAAGGCTGACGGGCAACACTGAAGCTTTCTTT. Its translation: CASSLRLTGNTEAFF.

This clone has just one count. V gene TRBV5-4 combines with J gene TRBJ1-1; D not resolved. Germline V lookup: CDR1 SGHNT, CDR2 YYREEE (reference sequence). CDR3 length: 12 amino acids. The V end was cut by 1 base, the J end by 7 bases, with 8 bases between. For the CDR3, the DNA is TGTGCCAGCAGCTTGAGCAGCAATGAAGCTTTCTTT. It yields the protein CASSLSSNEAFF.

The chain joins TRBV5-6 to TRBJ2-5; 7 bases are shared with TRBD2. The V and J ends lost 0 bases and 0 bases, in that order; junction bases with no gene match: 8. The CDR3 runs to 17 residues. Germline values: CDR1 SGHDT, CDR2 YYEEEE. CDR3 bases: TGTGCCAGCAGCTTGGCCCTTGGCGGGAGCTACCAAGAGACCCAGTACTTC. Its translation: CASSLALGGSYQETQYF.

This clone has a handful of counts. The chain couples TRBV13 to TRBJ2-3, with a tentative D call TRBD2 (6 bases). Germline V gives CDR1 PRHDT, CDR2 FYEKMQ (reference sequence). The V gene lost 2 bases and the J gene lost 2 bases, with 14 bases spanning the gap. The CDR3 has 16 residues. Here the CDR3 reads CASSLPSGGTTDTQYF. The CDR3 DNA reads as TGTGCCAGCAGCTTACCCTCGGGCGGGACCACAGATACGCAGTATTTT.

The chain combines TRBV15 with TRBJ1-2; D remains ambiguous. The V gene's germline CDR1 is LNHNV and CDR2 YYDKDF (reference sequence). The germline V and J ends were trimmed by 6 bases and 5 bases, with 16 bases remaining between them. This CDR3 comprises 14 residues. The CDR3 DNA follows: TGTGCCACCAGTGTAGGGTCCTCAGGTTATGGCTACACCTTC. It specifies CATSVGSSGYGYTF.